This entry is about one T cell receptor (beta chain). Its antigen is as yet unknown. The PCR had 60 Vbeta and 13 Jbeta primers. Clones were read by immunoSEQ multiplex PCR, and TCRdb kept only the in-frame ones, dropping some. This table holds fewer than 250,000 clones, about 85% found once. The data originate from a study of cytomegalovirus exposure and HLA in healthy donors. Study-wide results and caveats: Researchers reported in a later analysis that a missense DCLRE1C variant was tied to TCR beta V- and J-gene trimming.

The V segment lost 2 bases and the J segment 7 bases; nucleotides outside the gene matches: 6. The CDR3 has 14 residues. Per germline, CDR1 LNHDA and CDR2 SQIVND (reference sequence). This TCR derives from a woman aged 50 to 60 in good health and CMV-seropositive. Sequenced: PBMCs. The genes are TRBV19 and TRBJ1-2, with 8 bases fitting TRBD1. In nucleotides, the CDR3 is TGTGCCAGTAGTATAAGGGGACAGGTGGTTGGCTACACCTTC. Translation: CASSIRGQVVGYTF.